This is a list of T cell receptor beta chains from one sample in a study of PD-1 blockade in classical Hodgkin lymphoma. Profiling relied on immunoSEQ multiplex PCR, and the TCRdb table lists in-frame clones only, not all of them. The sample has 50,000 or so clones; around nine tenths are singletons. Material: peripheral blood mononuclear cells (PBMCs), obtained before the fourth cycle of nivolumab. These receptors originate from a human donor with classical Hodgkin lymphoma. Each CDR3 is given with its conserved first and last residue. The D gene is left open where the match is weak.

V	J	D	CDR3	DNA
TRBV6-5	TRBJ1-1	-	CASKAPGRLNTEAFF	TGTGCCAGCAAGGCCCCTGGACGCCTGAACACTGAAGCTTTCTTT
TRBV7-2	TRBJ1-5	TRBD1	CASSLGQAWGQPQHF	TGTGCCAGCAGCCTCGGACAGGCCTGGGGTCAGCCCCAGCATTTT
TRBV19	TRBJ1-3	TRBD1	CASSMLDRGISGNTIYF	TGTGCCAGTAGTATGCTGGACAGGGGGATCTCTGGAAACACCATATATTTT
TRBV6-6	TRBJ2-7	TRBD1	CASTGDRLTYEQYF	TGTGCCAGCACCGGGGACAGGCTAACCTACGAGCAGTACTTC
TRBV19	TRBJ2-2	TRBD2	CASSIVGLAGSNTGELFF	TGTGCCAGTAGTATAGTCGGACTAGCGGGTTCGAACACCGGGGAGCTGTTTTTT
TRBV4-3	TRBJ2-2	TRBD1	CASSQRTGAAGELFF	TGCGCCAGCAGCCAGAGGACAGGGGCTGCCGGGGAGCTGTTTTTT
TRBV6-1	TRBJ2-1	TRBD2	CASSEGGGYNEQFF	TGTGCCAGCAGTGAAGGGGGGGGCTACAATGAGCAGTTCTTC
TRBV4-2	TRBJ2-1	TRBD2	CASSQVSSGAVNEQFF	TGTGCCAGCAGCCAAGTGTCTAGCGGGGCTGTCAATGAGCAGTTCTTC
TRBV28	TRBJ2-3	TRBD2	CASSPSSGGSSTDTQYF	TGTGCCAGCAGCCCCTCTAGCGGGGGAAGTAGCACAGATACGCAGTATTTT
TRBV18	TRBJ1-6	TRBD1	CASSQLRQGADSPLHF	TGTGCCAGCTCACAACTAAGACAGGGGGCGGATTCACCCCTCCACTTT
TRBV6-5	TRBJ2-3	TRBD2	CASGESGLAGDTQYF	TGTGCCAGCGGGGAGTCGGGACTAGCGGGAGATACGCAGTATTTT
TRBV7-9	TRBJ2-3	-	CASSYPGVDTQYF	TGTGCCAGCAGCTACCCAGGGGTAGATACGCAGTATTTT